This TCR beta chain was documented in a study of early T cells in non-severe SARS-CoV-2 infection. Study-level results: Comparison of clonotypes with VDJdb favored anti-spike CD8 responses while missing private and CD4 specificities.

Unique molecular identifiers tagged individual cDNA molecules. TCRdb analysed the 5' RACE reads with MiXCR anew, one entry per CDR3 protein. The sample has more than 90,000 distinct CDR3 sequences; around 14% are singletons. This clonotype was observed many times. Its antigen is undetermined. This CDR3 contains 15 residues. The germline V and J ends were trimmed by 0 bases and 10 bases, with 14 bases remaining between them. Germline loops: CDR1 SGHRS, CDR2 YFSETQ. This clonotype originated in an adult who was a healthcare worker with PCR-confirmed SARS-CoV-2 infection or an uninfected control (not recorded which). The chain links TRBV5-1 to TRBJ1-6; D gene uncertain. The sequencing sample was made of whole blood. CDR3 DNA sequence: TGCGCCAGCAGCTTGGGCCAGGCTGCCCTCTCACCCCTCCACTTT. Translation gives CASSLGQAALSPLHF.